The following is a T cell receptor beta chain sequence with its context. How the authors handled the data: Reference gene primer amplification in the assay estimated nucleated cell counts. The table came from immunoSEQ multiplex PCR; TCRdb's copy has only in-frame clones and leaves some out. V and J calls and clone size are copied from that table; D and trimming were computed from the DNA. The sample contains about 28,000 clones, about 87% of which appear only once. This sample is drawn from a study of blood T cell repertoires in COVID-19. At the level of the study: The United States, Italy and Spain supplied acute and convalescent COVID-19 samples. Sample material is recorded as cDNA or gDNA derived from T cells, B-cell-depleted T cells, or PBMCs.

This CDR3 has 13 amino acids. The germline V gene has CDR1 KGHSH and CDR2 LQKENI. Trimming cost V 3 bases and J 4 bases, with 8 bases left between them. Specimen: peripheral blood. The chain recombines TRBV18 with TRBJ2-3; no clear D gene. The TCR originated in a man aged 65-85 years with active COVID-19. The chain's CDR3 is CASSPDTSDTQYF. The CDR3 DNA is TGTGCCAGCTCACCCGACACATCAGATACGCAGTATTTT.